The text below deals with one T cell receptor beta chain. Trimming cost V 10 bases and J 2 bases, with 14 bases left between them. CDR3 length: 13 residues. Germline-derived CDR1 and CDR2 are KGHSH and LQKENI. This record comes from a study of blood T cell repertoires in COVID-19. About the research overall: Whether acute or convalescent, the COVID-19 samples came from the United States, Italy and Spain. T cells, B-cell-depleted T cells, or PBMCs provided the cDNA or gDNA that served as material.

Clones were sequenced by immunoSEQ multiplex PCR, and TCRdb holds only the in-frame ones, with some missing. This table holds around 160,000 clones, about four fifths found once. The sequenced material came from peripheral blood. This TCR was sampled from a human donor with acute or convalescent COVID-19. The donor label of this sample is uncertain. This chain joins TRBV18 and TRBJ1-1; no clear D gene. The CDR3 region has the DNA TGTGCCACCGGAGGATTCCTTAACACTGAAGCTTTCTTT. Encoded protein: CATGGFLNTEAFF.